This TCR beta chain was sequenced in a study of cytomegalovirus exposure and HLA in healthy donors. Study-level information: The study placed about four fifths of its 350 to 450 genotyped donors in the Caucasian-associated ancestry cluster.

Germline trimming cut 4 bases from V and 1 base from J; bases unmatched to any gene: 9. The germline V gene has CDR1 SGHRS and CDR2 YFSETQ. There are 16 residues in the CDR3. The PCR had 60 Vbeta and 13 Jbeta primers. Generated by immunoSEQ multiplex PCR, the TCRdb table keeps only in-frame clones and is missing some. The sample includes roughly 100,000 clones, roughly 80% of them seen just once. This clone was counted a few times. Its target is unknown. Study results and caveats: Common viral pathogens were later found to be apparently linked to several of the most significant clusters. There were some public TCRs occurring in many donors, but most TCR sequences were rare. Apart from CMV serostatus, no immune exposure information was available.

The genes are TRBV5-1 and TRBJ2-3; 7 bases line up with TRBD2. The origin of this receptor is a man in his forties or fifties in good health and CMV-seronegative. Sequenced: PBMCs. CDR3 sequence: CASSGGRTGGTDTQYF. Written as DNA, the CDR3 is TGCGCCAGCAGCGGCGGGAGAACGGGGGGCACAGATACGCAGTATTTT.